This entry concerns a single TCR beta chain. The antigen remains undetermined. Markers CD45RO/CCR7/CD25/CD127/CD95/CD27 served to sort CD4+ naive, central memory, regulatory and stem cell-like memory cells. Sequenced material consisted of expressed TCRB transcripts (all of the isolated RNA was reverse transcribed). Assay used: immunoSEQ multiplex PCR; TCRdb lists only in-frame clones, some missing. The sample lists 600,000 to 700,000 clones; under 15% were seen once. This sample was taken from a study of beta chain features in type 1 diabetes. Whole-study results and caveats: Among patients with Type 1 diabetes, TCRB CDR3s were moderately but significantly shorter in every one of the four CD4+ subsets. VDJ junctions from type 1 diabetes patients carried fewer insertions and larger deletions.

This CDR3 has 15 amino acids. V lost 7 bases, J lost 6 bases, and 21 bases lay in between. CDR1 is SNHLY and CDR2 is FYNNEI in the germline V gene. The rearrangement joins TRBV2 to TRBJ1-1; unclear D gene. The sample taken for sequencing was naive CD4+ T cells from blood. The receptor was isolated from a man between 18 and 29 years old with type 1 diabetes. The DNA of the CDR3 is TGTGCCAGCATTTTAAGCCCTTCCCCGCGCGCTGAAGCTTTCTTT. This gives the protein CASILSPSPRAEAFF.